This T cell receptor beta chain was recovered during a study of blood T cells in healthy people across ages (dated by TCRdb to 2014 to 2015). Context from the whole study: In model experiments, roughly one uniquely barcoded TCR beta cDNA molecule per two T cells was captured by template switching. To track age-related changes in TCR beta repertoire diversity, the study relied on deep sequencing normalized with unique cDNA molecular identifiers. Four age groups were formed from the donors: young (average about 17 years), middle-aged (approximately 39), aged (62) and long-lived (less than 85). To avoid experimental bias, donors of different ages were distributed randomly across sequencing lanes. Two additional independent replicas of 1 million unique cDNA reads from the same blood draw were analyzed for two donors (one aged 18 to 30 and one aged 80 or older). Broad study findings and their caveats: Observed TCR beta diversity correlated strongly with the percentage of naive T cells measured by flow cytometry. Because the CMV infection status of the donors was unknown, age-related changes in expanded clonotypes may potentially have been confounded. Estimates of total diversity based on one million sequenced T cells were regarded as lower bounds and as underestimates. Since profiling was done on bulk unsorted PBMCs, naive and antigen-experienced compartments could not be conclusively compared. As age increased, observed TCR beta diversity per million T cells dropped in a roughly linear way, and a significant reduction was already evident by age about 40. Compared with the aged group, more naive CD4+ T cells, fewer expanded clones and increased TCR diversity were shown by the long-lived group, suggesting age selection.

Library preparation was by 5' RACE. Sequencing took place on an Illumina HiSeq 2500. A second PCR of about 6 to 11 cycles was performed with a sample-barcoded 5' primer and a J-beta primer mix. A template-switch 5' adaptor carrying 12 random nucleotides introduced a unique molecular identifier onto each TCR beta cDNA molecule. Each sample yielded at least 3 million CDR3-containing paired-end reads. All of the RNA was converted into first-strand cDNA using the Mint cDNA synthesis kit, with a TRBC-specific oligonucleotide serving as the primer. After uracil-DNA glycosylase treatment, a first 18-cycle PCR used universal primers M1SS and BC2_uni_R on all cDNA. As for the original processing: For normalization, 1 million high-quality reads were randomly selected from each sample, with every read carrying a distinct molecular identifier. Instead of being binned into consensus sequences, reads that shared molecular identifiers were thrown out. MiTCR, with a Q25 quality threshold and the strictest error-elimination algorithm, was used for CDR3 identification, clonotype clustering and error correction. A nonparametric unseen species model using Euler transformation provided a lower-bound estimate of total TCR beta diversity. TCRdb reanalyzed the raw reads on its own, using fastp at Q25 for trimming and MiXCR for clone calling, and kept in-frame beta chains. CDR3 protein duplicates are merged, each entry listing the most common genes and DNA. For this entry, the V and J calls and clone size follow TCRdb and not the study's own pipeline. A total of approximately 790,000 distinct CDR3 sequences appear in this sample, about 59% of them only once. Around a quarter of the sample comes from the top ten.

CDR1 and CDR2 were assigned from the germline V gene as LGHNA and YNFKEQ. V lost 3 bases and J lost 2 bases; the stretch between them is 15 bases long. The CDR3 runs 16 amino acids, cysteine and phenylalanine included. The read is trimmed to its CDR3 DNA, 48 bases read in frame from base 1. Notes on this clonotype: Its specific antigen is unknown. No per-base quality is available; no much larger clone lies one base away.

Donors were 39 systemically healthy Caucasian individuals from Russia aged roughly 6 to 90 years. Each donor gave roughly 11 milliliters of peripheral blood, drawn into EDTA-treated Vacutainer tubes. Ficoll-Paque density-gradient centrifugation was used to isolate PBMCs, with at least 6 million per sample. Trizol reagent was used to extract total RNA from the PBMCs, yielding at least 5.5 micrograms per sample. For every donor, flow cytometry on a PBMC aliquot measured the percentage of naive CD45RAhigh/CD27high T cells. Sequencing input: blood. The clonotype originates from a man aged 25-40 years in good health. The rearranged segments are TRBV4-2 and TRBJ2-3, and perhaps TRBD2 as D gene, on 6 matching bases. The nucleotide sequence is TGTGCCAGCAGCCAGGGGCTAGCGCGAAACACAGATACGCAGTATTTT. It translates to CASSQGLARNTDTQYF.